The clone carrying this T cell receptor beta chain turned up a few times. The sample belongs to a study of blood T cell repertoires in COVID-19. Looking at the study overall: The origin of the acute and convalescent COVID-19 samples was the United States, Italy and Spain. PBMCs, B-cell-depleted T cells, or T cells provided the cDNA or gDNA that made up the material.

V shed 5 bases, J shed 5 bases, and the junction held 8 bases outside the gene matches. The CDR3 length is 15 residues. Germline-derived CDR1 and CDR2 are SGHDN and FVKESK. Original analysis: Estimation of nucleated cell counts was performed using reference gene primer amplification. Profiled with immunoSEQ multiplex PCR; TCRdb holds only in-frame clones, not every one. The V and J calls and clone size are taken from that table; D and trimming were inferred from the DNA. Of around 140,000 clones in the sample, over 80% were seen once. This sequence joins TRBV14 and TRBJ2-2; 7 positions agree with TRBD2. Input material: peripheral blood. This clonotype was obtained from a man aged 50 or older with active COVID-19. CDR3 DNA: TGTGCCAGCAGCTTCCAGGGCGGGGGAACCGGGGAGCTGTTTTTT. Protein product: CASSFQGGGTGELFF.